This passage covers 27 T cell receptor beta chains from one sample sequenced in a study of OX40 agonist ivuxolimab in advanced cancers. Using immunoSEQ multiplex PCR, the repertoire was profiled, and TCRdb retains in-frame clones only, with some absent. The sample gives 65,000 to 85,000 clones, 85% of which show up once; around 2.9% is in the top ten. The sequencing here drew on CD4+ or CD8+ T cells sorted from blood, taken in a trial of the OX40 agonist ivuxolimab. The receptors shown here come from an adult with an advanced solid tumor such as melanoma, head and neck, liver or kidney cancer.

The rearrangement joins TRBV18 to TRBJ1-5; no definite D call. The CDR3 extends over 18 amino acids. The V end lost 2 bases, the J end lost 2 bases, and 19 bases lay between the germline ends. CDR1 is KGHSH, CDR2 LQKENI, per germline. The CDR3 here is CASSPRVSDHGGNQPQHF. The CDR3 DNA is TGTGCCAGCTCACCAAGGGTATCGGACCACGGGGGCAATCAGCCCCAGCATTTT. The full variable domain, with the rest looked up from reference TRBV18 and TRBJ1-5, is NAGVMQNPRHLVRRRGQEARLRCSPMKGHSHVYWYRQLPEEGLKFMVYLQKENIIDESGMPKERFSAEFPKEGPSILRIQQVVRGDSAAYFCASSPRVSDHGGNQPQHFGDGTRLSIL.

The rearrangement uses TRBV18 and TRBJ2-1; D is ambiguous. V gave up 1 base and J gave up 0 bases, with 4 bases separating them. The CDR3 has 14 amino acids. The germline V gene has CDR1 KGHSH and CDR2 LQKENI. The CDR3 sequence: CASSPRSSYNEQFF. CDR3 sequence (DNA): TGTGCCAGCTCACCACGAAGCTCCTACAATGAGCAGTTCTTC. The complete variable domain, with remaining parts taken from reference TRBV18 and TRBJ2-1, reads NAGVMQNPRHLVRRRGQEARLRCSPMKGHSHVYWYRQLPEEGLKFMVYLQKENIIDESGMPKERFSAEFPKEGPSILRIQQVVRGDSAAYFCASSPRSSYNEQFFGPGTRLTVL.

The CDR3 is CASREGTVTGELFF. The CDR3 DNA reads TGTGCCAGCAGGGAGGGGACAGTAACCGGGGAGCTGTTTTTT. The V and J genes are TRBV2 and TRBJ2-2; TRBD1 might be the D (7 bases). There are 14 residues in the CDR3. The V gene's germline CDR1 is SNHLY and CDR2 FYNNEI. V was cut by 6 bases and J by 5 bases, with 13 bases left in between. Together with reference TRBV2 and TRBJ2-2, the CDR3 gives the full variable domain: EPEVTQTPSHQVTQMGQEVILRCVPISNHLYFYWYRQILGQKVEFLVSFYNNEISEKSEIFDDQFSVERPDGSNFTLKIRSTKLEDSAMYFCASREGTVTGELFFGEGSRLTVL.

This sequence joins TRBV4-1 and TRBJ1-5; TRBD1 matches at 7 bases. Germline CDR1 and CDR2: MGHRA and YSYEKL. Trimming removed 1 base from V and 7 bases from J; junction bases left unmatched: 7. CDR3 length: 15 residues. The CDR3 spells CASSQVPGTDQPQHF. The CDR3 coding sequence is TGCGCCAGCAGCCAAGTGCCCGGGACAGACCAGCCCCAGCATTTT.

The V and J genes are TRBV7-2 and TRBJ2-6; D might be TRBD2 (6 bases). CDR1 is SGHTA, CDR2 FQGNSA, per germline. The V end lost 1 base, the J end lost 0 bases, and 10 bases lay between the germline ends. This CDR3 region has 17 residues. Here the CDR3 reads CASSLVGGNSGANVLTF. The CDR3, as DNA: TGTGCCAGCAGCTTAGTGGGCGGGAACTCTGGGGCCAACGTCCTGACTTTC.

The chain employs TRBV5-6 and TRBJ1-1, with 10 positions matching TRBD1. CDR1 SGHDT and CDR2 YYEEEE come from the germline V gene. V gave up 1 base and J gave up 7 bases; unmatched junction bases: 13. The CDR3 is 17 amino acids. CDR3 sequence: CASSLFGQGVEMGEAFF. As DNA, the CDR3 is TGTGCCAGCAGCTTGTTTGGACAGGGGGTTGAGATGGGTGAAGCTTTCTTT. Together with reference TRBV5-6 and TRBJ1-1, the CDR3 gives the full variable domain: DAGVTQSPTHLIKTRGQQVTLRCSPKSGHDTVSWYQQALGQGPQFIFQYYEEEERQRGNFPDRFSGHQFPNYSSELNVNALLLGDSALYLCASSLFGQGVEMGEAFFGQGTRLTVV.

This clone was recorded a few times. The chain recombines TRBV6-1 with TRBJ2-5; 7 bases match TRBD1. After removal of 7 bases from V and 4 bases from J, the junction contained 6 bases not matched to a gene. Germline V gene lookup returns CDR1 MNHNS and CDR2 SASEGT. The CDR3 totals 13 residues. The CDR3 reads CASNNRGTETQYF. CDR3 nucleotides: TGTGCCAGCAACAACAGGGGAACAGAGACCCAGTACTTC.

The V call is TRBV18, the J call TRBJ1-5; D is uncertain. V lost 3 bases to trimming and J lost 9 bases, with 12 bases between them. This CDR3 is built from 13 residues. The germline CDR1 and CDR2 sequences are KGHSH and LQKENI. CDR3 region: CASSPSGDRPQHF. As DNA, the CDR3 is TGTGCCAGCTCACCCAGCGGGGATCGGCCCCAGCATTTT.

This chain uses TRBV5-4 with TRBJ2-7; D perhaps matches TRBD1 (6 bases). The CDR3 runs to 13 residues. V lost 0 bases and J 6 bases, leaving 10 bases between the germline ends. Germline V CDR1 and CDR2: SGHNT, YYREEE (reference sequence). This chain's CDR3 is CASSLVQGVEQYF. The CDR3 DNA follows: TGTGCCAGCAGCTTGGTACAGGGAGTCGAGCAGTACTTC.

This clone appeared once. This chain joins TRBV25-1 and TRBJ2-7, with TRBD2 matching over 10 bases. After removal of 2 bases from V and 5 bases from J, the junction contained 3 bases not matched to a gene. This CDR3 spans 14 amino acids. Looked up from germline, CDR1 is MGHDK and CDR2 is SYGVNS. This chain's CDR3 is CASSESGRAHEQYF. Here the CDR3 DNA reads TGTGCCAGCAGTGAAAGCGGGAGGGCCCACGAGCAGTACTTC.

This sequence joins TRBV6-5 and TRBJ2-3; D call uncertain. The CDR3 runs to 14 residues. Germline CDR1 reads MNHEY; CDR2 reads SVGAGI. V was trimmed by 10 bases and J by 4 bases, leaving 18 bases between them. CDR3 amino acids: CAISSTQYADTQYF. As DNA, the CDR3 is TGTGCCATATCCTCGACCCAATACGCAGATACGCAGTATTTT.

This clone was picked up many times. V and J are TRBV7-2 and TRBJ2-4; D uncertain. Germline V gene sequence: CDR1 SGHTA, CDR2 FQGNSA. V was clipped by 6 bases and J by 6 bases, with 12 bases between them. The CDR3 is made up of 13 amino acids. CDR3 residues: CASRERTGNIQYF. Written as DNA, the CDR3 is TGTGCCAGCAGGGAGAGGACGGGAAACATTCAGTACTTC.

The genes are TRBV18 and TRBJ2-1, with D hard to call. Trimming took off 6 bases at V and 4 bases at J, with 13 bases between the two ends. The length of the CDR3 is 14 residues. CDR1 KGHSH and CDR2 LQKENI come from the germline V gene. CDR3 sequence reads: CASSPTKVYNEQFF. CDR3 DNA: TGTGCCAGCTCCCCCACGAAGGTTTACAATGAGCAGTTCTTC.

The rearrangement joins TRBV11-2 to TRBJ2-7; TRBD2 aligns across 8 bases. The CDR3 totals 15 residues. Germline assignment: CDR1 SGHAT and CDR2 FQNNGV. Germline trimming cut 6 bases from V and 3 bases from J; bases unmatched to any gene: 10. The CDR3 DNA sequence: TGTGCCAGCAGGTCATTGAGCGGGAGTCGCTACGAGCAGTACTTC. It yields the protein CASRSLSGSRYEQYF.

The CDR3 here is CASRDSADTQYF. The CDR3 nucleotides are TGTGCCAGCCGGGACAGCGCAGATACGCAGTATTTT. The chain uses TRBV6-5 and TRBJ2-3; 7 bases line up with TRBD1. From germline, CDR1 is MNHEY and CDR2 SVGAGI. Germline trimming cut 8 bases from V and 4 bases from J; bases unmatched to any gene: 3. The CDR3 is 12 residues long.

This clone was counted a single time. CDR3 nucleotides: TGTGCCAGCAGCCCCCAGGAGGCCGCATACAATGAGCAGTTCTTC. The encoded protein is CASSPQEAAYNEQFF. V and J are TRBV5-5 and TRBJ2-1, with a possible D match to TRBD2 (5 bases). Germline loops: CDR1 SGHKS, CDR2 YYEKEE (reference sequence). CDR3 length: 15 amino acids. V was pared by 4 bases and J by 4 bases, with 15 bases between.

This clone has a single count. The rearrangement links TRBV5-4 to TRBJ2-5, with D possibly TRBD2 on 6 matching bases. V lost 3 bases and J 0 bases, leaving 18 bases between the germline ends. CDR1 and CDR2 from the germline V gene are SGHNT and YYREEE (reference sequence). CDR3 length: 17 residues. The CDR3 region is CASSSEPLEGYQETQYF. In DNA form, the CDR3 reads TGTGCCAGCAGCTCCGAACCTCTGGAGGGGTACCAAGAGACCCAGTACTTC.

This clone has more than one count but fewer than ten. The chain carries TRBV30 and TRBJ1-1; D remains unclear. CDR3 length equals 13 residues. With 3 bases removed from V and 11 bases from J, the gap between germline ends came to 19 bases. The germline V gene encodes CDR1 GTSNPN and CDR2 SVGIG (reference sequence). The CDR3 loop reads CAWRTTDAGGAFF. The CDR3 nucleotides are TGTGCCTGGAGGACCACGGACGCCGGTGGGGCTTTCTTT.

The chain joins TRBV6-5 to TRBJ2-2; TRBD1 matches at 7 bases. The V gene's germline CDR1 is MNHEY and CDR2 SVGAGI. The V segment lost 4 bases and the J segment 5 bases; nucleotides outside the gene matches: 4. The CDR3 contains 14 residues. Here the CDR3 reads CASSLGTATGELFF. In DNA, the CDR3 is TGTGCCAGCAGTTTGGGGACAGCTACCGGGGAGCTGTTTTTT.

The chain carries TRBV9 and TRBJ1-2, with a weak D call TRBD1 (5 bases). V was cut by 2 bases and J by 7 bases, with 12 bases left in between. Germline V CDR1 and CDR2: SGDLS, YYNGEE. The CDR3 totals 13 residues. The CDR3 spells CASSVGRSSGYTF. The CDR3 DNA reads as TGTGCCAGCAGCGTGGGACGTTCTAGTGGCTACACCTTC.

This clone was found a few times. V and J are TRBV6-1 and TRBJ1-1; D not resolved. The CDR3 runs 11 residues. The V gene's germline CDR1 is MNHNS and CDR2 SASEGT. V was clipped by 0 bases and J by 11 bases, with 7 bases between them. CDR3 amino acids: CASSEALGAFF. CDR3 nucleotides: TGTGCCAGCAGTGAAGCCTTGGGGGCTTTCTTT.

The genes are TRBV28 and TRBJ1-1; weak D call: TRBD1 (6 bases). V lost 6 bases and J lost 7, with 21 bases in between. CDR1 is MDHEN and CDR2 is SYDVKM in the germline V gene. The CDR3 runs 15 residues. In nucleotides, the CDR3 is TGTGCCAGCAGCAAGTGGGGGCAGGGTCGTCTTGAAGCTTTCTTT. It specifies CASSKWGQGRLEAFF.

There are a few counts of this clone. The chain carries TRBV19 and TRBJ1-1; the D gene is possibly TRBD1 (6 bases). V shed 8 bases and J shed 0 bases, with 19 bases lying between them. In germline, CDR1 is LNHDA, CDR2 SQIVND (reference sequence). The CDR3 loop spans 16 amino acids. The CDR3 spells CASPGPAGHMNTEAFF. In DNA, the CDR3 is TGTGCCAGTCCAGGCCCGGCGGGACACATGAACACTGAAGCTTTCTTT. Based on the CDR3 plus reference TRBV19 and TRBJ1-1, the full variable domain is DGGITQSPKYLFRKEGQNVTLSCEQNLNHDAMYWYRQDPGQGLRLIYYSQIVNDFQKGDIAEGYSVSREKKESFPLTVTSAQKNPTAFYLCASPGPAGHMNTEAFFGQGTRLTVV.

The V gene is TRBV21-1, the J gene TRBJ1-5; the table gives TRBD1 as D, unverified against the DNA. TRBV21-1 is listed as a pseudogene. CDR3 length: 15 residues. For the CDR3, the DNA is TGTGCCAGCAGCCCCTGGACAGCGAGGAATCAGCCCCAGCATTTT. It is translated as CASSPWTARNQPQHF.

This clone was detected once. CDR3 in amino acids: CASRPGTGLAGELFF. For the CDR3, the DNA is TGTGCCAGTAGGCCCGGGACAGGGCTCGCCGGGGAGCTGTTTTTT. This chain joins TRBV19 and TRBJ2-2, with TRBD1 matching 9 bases. The germline V gene encodes CDR1 LNHDA and CDR2 SQIVND (reference sequence). The junction had 8 bases not matched to a gene; V was cut back by 6 bases and J by 6 bases. This CDR3 is 15 amino acids long.

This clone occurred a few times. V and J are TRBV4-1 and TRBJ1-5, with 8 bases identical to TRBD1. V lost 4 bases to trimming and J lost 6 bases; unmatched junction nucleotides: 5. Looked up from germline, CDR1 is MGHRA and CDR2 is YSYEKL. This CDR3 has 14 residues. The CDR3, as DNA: TGCGCCAGCAGCCGCCAGGGGGCGGCTCAGCCCCAGCATTTT. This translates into CASSRQGAAQPQHF.

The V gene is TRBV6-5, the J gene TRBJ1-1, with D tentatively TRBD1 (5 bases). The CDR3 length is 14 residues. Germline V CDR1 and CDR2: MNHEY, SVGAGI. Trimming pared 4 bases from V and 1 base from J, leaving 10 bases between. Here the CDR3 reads CASSFQGPNTEAFF. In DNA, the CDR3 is TGTGCCAGCAGTTTCCAGGGCCCGAACACTGAAGCTTTCTTT.